This T cell receptor beta chain originates from a study of T cell responses to AZD1222 COVID-19 vaccine (dated by TCRdb to about 2021). For the wider study: A total of approximately 230 trial participants underwent TCR sequencing, of whom 207 received two doses of AZD1222 and some 25 received two doses of the MenACWY control vaccine. Trial participants were enrolled by age into 18-55, 56-69 and 70-plus year subgroups, with around 150, 28 and 57 TCR-sequenced participants respectively. Findings and caveats that apply to the study as a whole: A significant rise in spike-specific TCR breadth and depth was observed after two AZD1222 doses relative to day 0 and relative to MenACWY recipients. In the small 56-69-year group, the increase in depth fell short of significance, most likely because of low power. Conclusions about previously exposed vaccinees are limited, since just a handful of AZD1222 recipients were seropositive for SARS-CoV-2 at baseline. Because no day 14 peak-response samples were available, repertoires were characterized only after the peak T cell response. Reportedly, almost half of the unique spike-specific TCRs recognized epitopes lying outside the regions that are mutated in the B.1.351 and B.1.1.7 variants. CD4 TCRs associated with the vaccine covered the entire spike protein, and the dominant responses were in regions 160-218 and 743-854. Participants were mostly white British, with more females than males. The authors suggested clonal diversity may have been underestimated.

Between the V and J ends, shortened by 0 bases and 12 bases respectively, the junction contains 12 bases. In the germline V gene, CDR1 corresponds to SGDLS and CDR2 to YYNGEE. Inclusive of the bounding cysteine and phenylalanine, the CDR3 is 13 residues long. Only CDR3 DNA is held: 39 bases, read in frame from base 1. The CDR3 regions of human TCRbeta chains were analyzed by immunosequencing. On the study's bioinformatics: Repertoire TCRs were checked for matches against a reference library of SARS-CoV-2-specific TCRs that had been generated using the MIRA antigen-specificity platform. Breadth was defined as the fraction of unique TCRs that were SARS-CoV-2-associated, and depth was defined as the fraction of total T cells that were SARS-CoV-2-associated. Using the MIRA data, each spike-specific TCR was assigned both to the spike region to which the TCR was reactive and to a CD4 or CD8 class. Log10-transformed breadth and depth values were compared by one-way ANOVA with Sidak's multiple comparisons tests. TCRdb took over this immuneACCESS table, retaining in-frame rearrangements with V and J assigned. Such tables are incomplete; in checked studies, under half of the missing clones stem from an unresolved V gene, and the remainder is unexplained. That table furnishes V, J and clone size, whereas the DNA furnished D and trimming. The sample table shows 150,000 or so clones, and roughly nine tenths are seen once. About 1.1% of the sample lies in the top ten.

Interpreted using the paper, the time point label stands for: about 28 days (+/-7) after the second vaccine dose. Because spike-specific TCR depth and breadth did not differ between the two schedules, AZD1222 recipients who got a second dose at roughly 4 weeks were pooled with those who got a second dose at roughly 12 weeks. The vaccinee samples were drawn from two UK trials, COV001 and COV002, one of which was a single-blind randomized controlled phase 2/3 trial testing AZD1222 (ChAdOx1 nCoV-19) in healthy adults. For TCRbeta chain sequencing, PBMC samples from trial participants were taken at day 0 and at day 28 after the second dose. Details on this clone: Its antigen is currently not known. One base away there is no much larger clone; base qualities are not given.

This receptor was obtained from an adult who received the AZD1222 COVID-19 vaccine. Material: peripheral blood, obtained 28 days after the second AZD1222 dose. Recombination connected TRBV9 to TRBJ1-4; the D gene is unclear. The CDR3 loop reads CASSVAVSSELFF. The DNA sequence is TGTGCCAGCAGCGTAGCGGTGAGTTCGGAACTGTTTTTT.